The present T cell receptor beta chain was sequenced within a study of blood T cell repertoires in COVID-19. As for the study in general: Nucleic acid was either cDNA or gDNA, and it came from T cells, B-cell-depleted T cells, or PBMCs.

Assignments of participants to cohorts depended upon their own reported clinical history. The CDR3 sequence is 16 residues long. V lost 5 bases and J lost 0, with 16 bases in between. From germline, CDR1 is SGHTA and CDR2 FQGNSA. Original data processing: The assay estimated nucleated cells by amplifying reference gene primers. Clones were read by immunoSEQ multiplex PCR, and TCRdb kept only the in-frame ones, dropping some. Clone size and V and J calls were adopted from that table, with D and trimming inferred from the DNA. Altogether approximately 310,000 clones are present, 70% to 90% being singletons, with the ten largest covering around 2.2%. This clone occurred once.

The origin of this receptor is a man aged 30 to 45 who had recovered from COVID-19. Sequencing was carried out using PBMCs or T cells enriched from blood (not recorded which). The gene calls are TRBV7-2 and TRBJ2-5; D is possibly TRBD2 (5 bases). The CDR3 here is CASSPLPGFYQETQYF. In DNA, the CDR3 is TGTGCCAGCAGCCCCCTCCCGGGGTTTTACCAAGAGACCCAGTACTTC.